This TCR beta chain emerged from a study of blood T cell repertoires in COVID-19. The CDR3 spans 14 residues. The V gene end was trimmed by 3 bases and the J gene end by 5 bases; junction bases not matched to a gene: 6. Germline V gene lookup returns CDR1 MGHRA and CDR2 YSYEKL. Per the original data handling: It was from reference gene primer amplification that nucleated cell counts were estimated. The table came from immunoSEQ multiplex PCR; TCRdb's copy has only in-frame clones and leaves some out. V, J and clone size are taken as reported in that table, and D and trimming were inferred from the DNA itself. Among 150,000 or so clones, about four fifths were seen once, and the ten largest hold around a sixth.

The sequence was collected from a man in his 60s who had recovered from COVID-19. The specimen was PBMCs or T cells enriched from blood (not recorded which). The chain links TRBV4-1 to TRBJ1-1, with 7 bases that match TRBD1. CDR3 residues: CASSQETGSTEAFF. CDR3 nucleotide sequence: TGCGCCAGCAGCCAGGAGACAGGGTCGACTGAAGCTTTCTTT.